This TCR beta chain was sequenced during a study of T cells in Graves' hyperthyroidism and ophthalmopathy. This clonotype was recorded many times. What it binds is unknown. Whole-study results and caveats: Peripheral blood also featured most of the thyroid clonotypes expanded above 0.001. Stable hyperthyroidism was separated from ophthalmopathy by a model based on 13 V-J features.

Cells are PBMCs isolated from about 10 ml of fresh blood. V trimming: 6 bases; J trimming: 4 bases; junction bases outside the gene matches: 3. CDR3 length: 15 residues. CDR1 and CDR2 (germline): MNHEY, SVGEGT. What was amplified from RNA transcripts were TCR beta CDR3 regions. RT-PCR in the first round (using the HTBI primer set) targeted the TCR CDR3. TCRdb processed the multiplex PCR reads anew with MiXCR; each CDR3 protein has one entry. The sample has hundreds of thousands of distinct CDR3 sequences; 11% to 15% are singletons. The TCR sequence derives from a woman between 18 and 29 years old with Graves' hyperthyroidism. V is TRBV6-2 or TRBV6-3 and J is TRBJ2-1; 13 nucleotides agree with TRBD2. Sequencing was carried out using blood. CDR3 region: CASSQLAGGYNEQFF. For the CDR3, the DNA is TGTGCCAGCAGCCAACTAGCGGGGGGGTACAATGAGCAGTTCTTC.